The rows below give T cell receptor beta chains drawn from one sample of a study of blood T cell repertoires in COVID-19. Sequencing used immunoSEQ multiplex PCR; TCRdb keeps in-frame clones, though not all of them. The sample contains under 250,000 clones, around 80% of which appear only once. Sequencing was performed on peripheral blood. These receptors were collected from a human donor in a cohort sampled during active COVID-19. Each CDR3 is given with its conserved first and last residue. A D gene is named only where the DNA matches it firmly.

J | D | V | DNA | CDR3
TRBJ2-5 | TRBD1 | TRBV7-7 | TGTGCTAGCAGCCGAGAGGGCAGGGGGAGAGGGACCCAGTACTTC | CASSREGRGRGTQYF
TRBJ1-2 | NA | TRBV7-8 | TGTGCCAGCAGCCGCGGTACCGGTAGCTATGGCTACACCTTC | CASSRGTGSYGYTF
TRBJ2-7 | TRBD1 | TRBV7-8 | TGTGCCAGCAGCTTAGGTTCCGGGACAGGGGGTAACTACGAGCAGTACTTC | CASSLGSGTGGNYEQYF
TRBJ1-5 | NA | TRBV6-6 | TGTGCCAGCAGTTATGGGGAGGGTGATCAGCCCCAGCATTTT | CASSYGEGDQPQHF
TRBJ1-1 | TRBD1 | TRBV6-6 | TGTGCCAGCGACAGGGCGAACACTGAAGCTTTCTTT | CASDRANTEAFF
TRBJ2-7 | TRBD1 | TRBV7-7 | TGTGCTAGCAGCTTGGGACAGGGGGCTCTTTACGAGCAGTACTTC | CASSLGQGALYEQYF
TRBJ2-6 | NA | TRBV15 | TGTGCCACCAGCAGAGCGGTCTCTGGGGCCAACGTCCTGACTTTC | CATSRAVSGANVLTF
TRBJ2-1 | TRBD2 | TRBV7-7 | TGTGCTAGCAGCTTGGATTGTAGTTTAGTAGACCCCCAAGGGAGGGATGAGCAGTTCTTC | CASSLDCSLVDPQGRDEQFF
TRBJ1-2 | NA | TRBV29-1 | TGCAGCGTTGAACGGGGGAGGAGGAAGGACTACACCTTC | CSVERGRRKDYTF
TRBJ2-7 | NA | TRBV6-5 | TGTGCCAGCAGCTCACCGGGGGAGGTAGGCTACGAGCAGTACTTC | CASSSPGEVGYEQYF